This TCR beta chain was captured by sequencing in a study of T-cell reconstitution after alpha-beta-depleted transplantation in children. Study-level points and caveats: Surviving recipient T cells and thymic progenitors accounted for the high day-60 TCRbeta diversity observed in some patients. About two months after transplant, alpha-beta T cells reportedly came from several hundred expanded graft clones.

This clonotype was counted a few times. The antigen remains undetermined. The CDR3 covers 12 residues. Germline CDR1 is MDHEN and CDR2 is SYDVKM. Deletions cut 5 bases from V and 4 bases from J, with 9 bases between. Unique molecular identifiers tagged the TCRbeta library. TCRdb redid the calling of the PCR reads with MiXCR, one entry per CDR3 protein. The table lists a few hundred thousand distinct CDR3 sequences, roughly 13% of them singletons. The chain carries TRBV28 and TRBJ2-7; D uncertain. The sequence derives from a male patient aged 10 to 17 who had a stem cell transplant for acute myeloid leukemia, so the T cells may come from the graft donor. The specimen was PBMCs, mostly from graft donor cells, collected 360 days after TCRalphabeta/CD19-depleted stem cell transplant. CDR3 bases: TGTGCCAGCAGTCCTCAACTTTACGAGCAGTACTTC. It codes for CASSPQLYEQYF.